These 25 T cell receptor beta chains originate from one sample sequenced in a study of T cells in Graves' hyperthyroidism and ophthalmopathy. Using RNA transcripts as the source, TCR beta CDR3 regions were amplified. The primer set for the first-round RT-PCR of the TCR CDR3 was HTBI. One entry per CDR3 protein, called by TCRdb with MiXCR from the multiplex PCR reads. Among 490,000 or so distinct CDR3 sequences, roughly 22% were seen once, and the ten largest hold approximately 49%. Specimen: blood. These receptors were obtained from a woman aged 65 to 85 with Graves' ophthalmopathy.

In DNA, the CDR3 is TGTGCCAGCAGTTACTCGCGGACAGAGATCTCACCCCTCCACTTT. Translated: CASSYSRTEISPLHF. The chain employs TRBV6-5 and TRBJ1-6, with a possible D match to TRBD1 (6 bases). The germline V and J ends were trimmed by 0 bases and 10 bases, with 13 bases remaining between them. The CDR3 loop spans 15 amino acids. Germline-derived CDR1 and CDR2 are MNHEY and SVGAGI.

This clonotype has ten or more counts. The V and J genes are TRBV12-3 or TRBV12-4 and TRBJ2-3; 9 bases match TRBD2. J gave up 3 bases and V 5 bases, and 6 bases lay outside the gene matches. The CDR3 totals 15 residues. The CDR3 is CASSDLAGKTDTQYF. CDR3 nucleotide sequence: TGTGCCAGCAGTGACCTAGCGGGAAAAACAGATACGCAGTATTTT.

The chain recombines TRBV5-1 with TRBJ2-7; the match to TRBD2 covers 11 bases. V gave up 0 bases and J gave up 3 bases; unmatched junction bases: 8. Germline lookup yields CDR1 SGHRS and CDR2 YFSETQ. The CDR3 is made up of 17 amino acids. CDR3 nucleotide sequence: TGCGCCAGCAGCTTGGCCGGATCACTAGCGGGAGACTACGAGCAGTACTTC. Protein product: CASSLAGSLAGDYEQYF.

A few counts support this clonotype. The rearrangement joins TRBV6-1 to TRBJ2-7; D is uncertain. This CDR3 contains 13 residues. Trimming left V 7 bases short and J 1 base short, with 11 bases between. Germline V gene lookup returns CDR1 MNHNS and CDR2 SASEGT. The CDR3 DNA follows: TGTGCCAGCAATCTTAAGGGTTCCTACGAGCAGTACTTC. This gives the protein CASNLKGSYEQYF.

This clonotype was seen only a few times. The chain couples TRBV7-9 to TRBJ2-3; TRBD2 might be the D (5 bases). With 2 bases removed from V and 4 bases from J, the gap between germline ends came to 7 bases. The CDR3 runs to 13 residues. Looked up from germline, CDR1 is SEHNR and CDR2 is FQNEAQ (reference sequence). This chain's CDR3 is CASSLRGPDTQYF. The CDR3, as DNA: TGTGCCAGCAGCTTACGAGGGCCAGATACGCAGTATTTT.

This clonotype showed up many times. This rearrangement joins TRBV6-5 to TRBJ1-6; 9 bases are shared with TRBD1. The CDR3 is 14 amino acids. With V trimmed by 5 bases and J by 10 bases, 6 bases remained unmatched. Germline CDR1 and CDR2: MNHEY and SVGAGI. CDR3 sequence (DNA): TGTGCCAGCAGTCTCGGGACAGGGAGGTCACCCCTCCACTTT. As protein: CASSLGTGRSPLHF.

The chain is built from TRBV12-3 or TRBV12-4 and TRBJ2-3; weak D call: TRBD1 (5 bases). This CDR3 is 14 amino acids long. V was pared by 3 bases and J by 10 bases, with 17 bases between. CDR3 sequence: CASSLGQGRIAQYF. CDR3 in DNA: TGTGCCAGCAGTTTGGGTCAGGGAAGGATTGCGCAGTATTTT.

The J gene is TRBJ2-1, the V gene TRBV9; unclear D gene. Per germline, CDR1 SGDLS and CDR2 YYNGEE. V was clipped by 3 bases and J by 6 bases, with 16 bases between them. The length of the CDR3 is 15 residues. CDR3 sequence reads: CASSDSTTSGNEQFF. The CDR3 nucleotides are TGTGCCAGCAGCGACTCTACAACTTCAGGCAATGAGCAGTTCTTC. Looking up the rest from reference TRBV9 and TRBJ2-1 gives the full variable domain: DSGVTQTPKHLITATGQRVTLRCSPRSGDLSVYWYQQSLDQGLQFLIQYYNGEERAKGNILERFSAQQFPDLHSELNLSSLELGDSALYFCASSDSTTSGNEQFFGPGTRLTVL.

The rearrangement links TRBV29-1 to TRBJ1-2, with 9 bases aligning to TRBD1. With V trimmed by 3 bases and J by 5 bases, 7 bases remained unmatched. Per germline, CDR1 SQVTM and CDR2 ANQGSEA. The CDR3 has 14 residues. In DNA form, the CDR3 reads TGCAGCGTTGAGGGGGACAGGGTGGGATATGGCTACACCTTC. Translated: CSVEGDRVGYGYTF.

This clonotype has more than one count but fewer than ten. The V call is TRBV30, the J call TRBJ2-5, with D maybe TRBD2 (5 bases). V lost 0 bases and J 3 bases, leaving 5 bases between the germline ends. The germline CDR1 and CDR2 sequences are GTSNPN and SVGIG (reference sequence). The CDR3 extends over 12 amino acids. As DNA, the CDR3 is TGTGCCTGGAGTGTAGCGGAAGAGACCCAGTACTTC. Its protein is CAWSVAEETQYF.

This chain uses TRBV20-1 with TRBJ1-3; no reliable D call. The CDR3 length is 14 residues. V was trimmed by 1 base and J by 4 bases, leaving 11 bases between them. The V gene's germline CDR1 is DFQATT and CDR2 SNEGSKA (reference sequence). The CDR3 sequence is CSARVGPAGNTIYF. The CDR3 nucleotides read TGCAGTGCTAGAGTCGGTCCTGCCGGAAACACCATATATTTT.

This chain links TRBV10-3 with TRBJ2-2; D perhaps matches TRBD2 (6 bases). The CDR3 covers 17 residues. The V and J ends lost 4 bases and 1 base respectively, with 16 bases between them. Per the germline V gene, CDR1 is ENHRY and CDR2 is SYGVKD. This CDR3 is CAISAPPGLKNTGELFF. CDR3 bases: TGTGCCATCAGTGCCCCCCCGGGACTCAAGAACACCGGGGAGCTGTTTTTT.

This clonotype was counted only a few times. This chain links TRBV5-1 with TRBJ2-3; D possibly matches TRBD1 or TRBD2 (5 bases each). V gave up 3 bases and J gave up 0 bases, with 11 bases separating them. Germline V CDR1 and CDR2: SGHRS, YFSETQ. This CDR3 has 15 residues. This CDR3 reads CASSWGLASTDTQYF. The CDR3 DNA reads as TGCGCCAGCAGCTGGGGCCTAGCAAGCACAGATACGCAGTATTTT.

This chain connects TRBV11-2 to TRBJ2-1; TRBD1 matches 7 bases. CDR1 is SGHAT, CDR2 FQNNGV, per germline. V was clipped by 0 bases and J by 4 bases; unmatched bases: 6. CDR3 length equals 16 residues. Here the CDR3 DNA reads TGTGCCAGCAGCTTAGAAAGACAGGGCCCTTACAATGAGCAGTTCTTC. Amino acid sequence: CASSLERQGPYNEQFF.

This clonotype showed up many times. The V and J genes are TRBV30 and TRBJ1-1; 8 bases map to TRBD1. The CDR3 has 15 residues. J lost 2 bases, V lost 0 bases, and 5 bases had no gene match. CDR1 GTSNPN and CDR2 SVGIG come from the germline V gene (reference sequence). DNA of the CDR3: TGTGCCTGGAGTGTTAAGACAGGGGCCAACACTGAAGCTTTCTTT. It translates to CAWSVKTGANTEAFF.

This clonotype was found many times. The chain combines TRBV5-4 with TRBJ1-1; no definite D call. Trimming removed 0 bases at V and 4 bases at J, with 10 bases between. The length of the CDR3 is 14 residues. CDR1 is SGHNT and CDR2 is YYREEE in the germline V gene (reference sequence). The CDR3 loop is CASSLEARVTEAFF. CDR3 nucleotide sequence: TGTGCCAGCAGCTTGGAAGCGAGGGTCACTGAAGCTTTCTTT.

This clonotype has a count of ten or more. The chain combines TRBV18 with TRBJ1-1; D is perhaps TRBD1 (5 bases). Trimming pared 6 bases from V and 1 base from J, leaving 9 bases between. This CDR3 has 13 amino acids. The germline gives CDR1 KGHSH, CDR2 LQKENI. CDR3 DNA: TGTGCCAGCTCGGGACCGACGAACACTGAAGCTTTCTTT. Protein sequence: CASSGPTNTEAFF.

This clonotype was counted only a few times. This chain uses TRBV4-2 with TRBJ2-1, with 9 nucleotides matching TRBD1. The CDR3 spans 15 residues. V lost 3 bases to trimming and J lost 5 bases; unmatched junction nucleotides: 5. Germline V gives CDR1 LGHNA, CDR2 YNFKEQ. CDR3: CASSHYRGLNNEQFF. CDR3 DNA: TGTGCCAGCAGCCACTACAGGGGGCTCAACAATGAGCAGTTCTTC.

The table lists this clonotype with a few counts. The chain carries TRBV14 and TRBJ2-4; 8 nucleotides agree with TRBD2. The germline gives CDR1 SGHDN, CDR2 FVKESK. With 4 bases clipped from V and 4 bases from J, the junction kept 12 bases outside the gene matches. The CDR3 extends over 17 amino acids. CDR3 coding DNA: TGTGCCAGCAGCCCCACTAGCGGCAAAAAAATTAAAAACATTCAGTACTTC. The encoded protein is CASSPTSGKKIKNIQYF.

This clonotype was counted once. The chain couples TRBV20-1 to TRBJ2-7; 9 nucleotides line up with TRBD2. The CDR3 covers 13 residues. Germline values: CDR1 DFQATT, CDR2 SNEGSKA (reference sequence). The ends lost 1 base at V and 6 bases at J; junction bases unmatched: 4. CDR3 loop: CSARGAGGIEQYF. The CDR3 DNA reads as TGCAGTGCTAGAGGGGCGGGAGGGATCGAGCAGTACTTC.

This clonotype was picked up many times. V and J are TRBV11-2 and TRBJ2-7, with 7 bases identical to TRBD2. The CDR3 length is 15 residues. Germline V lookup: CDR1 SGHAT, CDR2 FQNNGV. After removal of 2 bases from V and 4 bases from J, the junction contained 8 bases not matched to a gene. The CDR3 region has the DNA TGTGCCAGCAGCTTAACGGCGGGAGCGGAGTACGAGCAGTACTTC. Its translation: CASSLTAGAEYEQYF.

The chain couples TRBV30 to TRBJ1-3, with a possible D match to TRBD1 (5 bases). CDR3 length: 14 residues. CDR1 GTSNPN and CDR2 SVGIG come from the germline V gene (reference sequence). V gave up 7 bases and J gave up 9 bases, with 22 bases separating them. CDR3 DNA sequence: TGTGCCTCCGCCCGGGGACCGGGCTTCGTCACCATATATTTT. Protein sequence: CASARGPGFVTIYF.

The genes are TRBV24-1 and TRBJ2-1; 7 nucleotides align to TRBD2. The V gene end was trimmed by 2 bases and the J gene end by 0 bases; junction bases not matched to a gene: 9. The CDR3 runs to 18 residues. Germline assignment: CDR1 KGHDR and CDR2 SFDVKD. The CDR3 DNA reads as TGTGCCACCAGTGATTCCTCGACTAGCAGAAGCTCCTACAATGAGCAGTTCTTC. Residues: CATSDSSTSRSSYNEQFF.

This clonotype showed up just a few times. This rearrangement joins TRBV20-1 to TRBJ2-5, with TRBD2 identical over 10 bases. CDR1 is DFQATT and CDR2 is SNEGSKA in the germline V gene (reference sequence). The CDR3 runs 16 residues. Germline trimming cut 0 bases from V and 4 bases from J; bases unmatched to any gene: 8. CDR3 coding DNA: TGCAGTGCTAGAGATGCACTAGCGGGAATTGGAGAGACCCAGTACTTC. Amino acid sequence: CSARDALAGIGETQYF.

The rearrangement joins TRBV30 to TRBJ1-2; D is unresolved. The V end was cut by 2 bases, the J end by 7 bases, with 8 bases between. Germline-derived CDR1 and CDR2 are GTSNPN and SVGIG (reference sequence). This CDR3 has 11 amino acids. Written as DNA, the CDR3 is TGTGCCTGGAGTCTTGCGGTTGGCTACACCTTC. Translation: CAWSLAVGYTF.